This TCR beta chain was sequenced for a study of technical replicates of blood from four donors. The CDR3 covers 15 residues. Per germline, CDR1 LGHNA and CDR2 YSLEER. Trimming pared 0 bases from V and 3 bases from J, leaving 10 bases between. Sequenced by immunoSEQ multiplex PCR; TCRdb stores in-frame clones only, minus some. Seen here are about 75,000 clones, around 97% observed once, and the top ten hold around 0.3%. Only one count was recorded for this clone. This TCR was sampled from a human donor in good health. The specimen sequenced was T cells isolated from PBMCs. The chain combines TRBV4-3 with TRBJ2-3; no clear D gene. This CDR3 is CASSQETTSTDTQYF. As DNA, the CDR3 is TGCGCCAGCAGCCAAGAGACAACTTCTACAGATACGCAGTATTTT.